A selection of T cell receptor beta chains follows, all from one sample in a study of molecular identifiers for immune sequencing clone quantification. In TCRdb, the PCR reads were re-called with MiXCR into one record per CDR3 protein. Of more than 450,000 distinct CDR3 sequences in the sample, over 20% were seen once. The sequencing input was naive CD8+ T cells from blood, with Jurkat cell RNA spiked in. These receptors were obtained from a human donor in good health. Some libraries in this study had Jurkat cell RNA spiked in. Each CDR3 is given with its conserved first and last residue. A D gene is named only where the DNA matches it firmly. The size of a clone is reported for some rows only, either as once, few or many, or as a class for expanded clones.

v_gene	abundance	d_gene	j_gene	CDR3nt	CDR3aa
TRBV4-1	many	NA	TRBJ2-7	TGCGCCAGCAGCCAAGCGGGGTACGAGCAGTACTTC	CASSQAGYEQYF
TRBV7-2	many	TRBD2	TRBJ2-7	TGTGCCAGCAGCTTGACTAGCGTCTACGAGCAGTACTTC	CASSLTSVYEQYF
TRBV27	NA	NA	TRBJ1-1	TGTGCCAGCAGACCATTGTCGAACACTGAAGCTTTCTTT	CASRPLSNTEAFF
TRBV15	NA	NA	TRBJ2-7	TGTGCCACCAGCAGAATGGGAAGTCTAAGGAGCTCCTACGAGCAGTACTTC	CATSRMGSLRSSYEQYF
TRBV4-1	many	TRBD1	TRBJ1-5	TGCGCCAGCAGCCAAGCAACAGGGGAGAGCCTCAATCAGCCCCAGCATTTT	CASSQATGESLNQPQHF
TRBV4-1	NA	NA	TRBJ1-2	TGCGCCAGCAGCCTGGGGCGACAGGACTATGGCTACACCTTC	CASSLGRQDYGYTF
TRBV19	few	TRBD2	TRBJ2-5	TGTGCCAGTAATTCCGGGACAGAAAAGACTAGCGGAGCACAAGAGACCCAGTACTTC	CASNSGTEKTSGAQETQYF
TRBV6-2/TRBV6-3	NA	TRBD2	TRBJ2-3	TGTGCCAGCAGTTACATACCAAGCGGGAGAAGCACAGATACGCAGTATTTT	CASSYIPSGRSTDTQYF
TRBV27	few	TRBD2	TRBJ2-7	TGTGCCAGCAGTCCAGCACTAGCGGGAGGTTACGAGCAGTACTTC	CASSPALAGGYEQYF
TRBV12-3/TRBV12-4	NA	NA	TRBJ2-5	TGTGCCAGCCAGGTTGGGGTAGGGGGCCAAGAGACCCAGTACTTC	CASQVGVGGQETQYF
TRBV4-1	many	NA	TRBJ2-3	TGCGCCAGCAGCCAAGATCCCCAGACAGATACGCAGTATTTT	CASSQDPQTDTQYF
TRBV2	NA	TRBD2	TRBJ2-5	TGTGCCAGCAGAGGTAGCGGGGGACTGCAAGAGACCCAGTACTTC	CASRGSGGLQETQYF
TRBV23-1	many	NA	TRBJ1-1	TGCGCCAGCAGTCAATCTACGGCCGGGATAGCGATGAACACTGAAGCTTTCTTT	CASSQSTAGIAMNTEAFF
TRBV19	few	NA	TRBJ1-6	TGTGCCAGTAGTTCATTCCTCGACAGCTATAATTCACCCCTCCACTTT	CASSSFLDSYNSPLHF
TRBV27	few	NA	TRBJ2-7	TGTGCCAGCAGTTTAACGCCAGGGACAGCGGGACGGAACGAGCAGTACTTC	CASSLTPGTAGRNEQYF
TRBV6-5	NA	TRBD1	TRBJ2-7	TGTGCCAGCAGTTATTTGGGACAGGTAAACTACGAGCAGTACTTC	CASSYLGQVNYEQYF
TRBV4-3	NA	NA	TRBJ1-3	TGCGCCAGCAGCCAAGATGGCGGCTCTGGAAACGCCATATATTTT	CASSQDGGSGNAIYF
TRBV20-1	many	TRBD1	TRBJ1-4	TGCAGTGCTAGAGATCTGACAGGGTTGGCGGCTAATGAAAAACTGTTTTTT	CSARDLTGLAANEKLFF
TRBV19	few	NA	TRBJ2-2	TGTGCCAGTAGTATAGTTTCGGGGGCAAACACCGGGGAGCTGTTTTTT	CASSIVSGANTGELFF
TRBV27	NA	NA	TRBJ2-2	TGTGCCAGCAGTTCCCAACTAGGAAACGCTGGGGAGCTGTTTTTT	CASSSQLGNAGELFF
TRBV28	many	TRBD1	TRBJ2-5	TGTGCCAGCAGTTTCTACAGGGGCCAAACCCAAGAGACCCAGTACTTC	CASSFYRGQTQETQYF
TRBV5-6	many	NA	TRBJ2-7	TGTGCCAGCAGCTTGGTATACCCGGGGAACGAGCAGTACTTC	CASSLVYPGNEQYF
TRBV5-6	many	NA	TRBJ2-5	TGTGCCAGCAGCTTGACTCTCAGGGCCCAAGAGACCCAGTACTTC	CASSLTLRAQETQYF
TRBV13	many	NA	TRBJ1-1	TGTGCCAGCAGAGTGGGACAGAACACTGAAGCTTTCTTT	CASRVGQNTEAFF
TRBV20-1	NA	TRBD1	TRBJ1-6	TGCAGTGCTAGAGGGGGGGTGGGACAGGGGTTGTTCGCCTATAATTCACCCCTCCACTTT	CSARGGVGQGLFAYNSPLHF
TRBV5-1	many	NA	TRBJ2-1	TGCGCCAGCAGCTTAGACAGGACCTACAATGAGCAGTTCTTC	CASSLDRTYNEQFF
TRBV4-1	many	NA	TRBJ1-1	TGCGCCAGCAGCCTCACGGGTGGGGGGGGGACTGAAGCTTTCTTT	CASSLTGGGGTEAFF
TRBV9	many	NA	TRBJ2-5	TGTGCCAGCAGCGTAGGAACACGTACCCAAGAGACCCAGTACTTC	CASSVGTRTQETQYF
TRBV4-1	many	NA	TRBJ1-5	TGCGCCAGCAGCCAAGATGTTATAGGGGGTTGGGCCCAGCATTTT	CASSQDVIGGWAQHF
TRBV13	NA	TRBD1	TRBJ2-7	TGTGCCAGCAGTTCCGACAGGGGGCTAGAGCAGTACTTC	CASSSDRGLEQYF
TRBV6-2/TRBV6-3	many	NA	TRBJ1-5	TGTGCCAGCACCAATGGATACAATCAGCCCCAGCATTTT	CASTNGYNQPQHF
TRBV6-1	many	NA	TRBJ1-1	TGTGCCAGCAGTGAGTCGCGGTCCGAAGCTGAAGCTTTCTTT	CASSESRSEAEAFF
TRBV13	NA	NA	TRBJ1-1	TGTGCCAGCAGCTTAGGGAACAACACTGAAGCTTTCTTT	CASSLGNNTEAFF
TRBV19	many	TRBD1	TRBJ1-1	TGTGCCAGCAGCTTGGACAGGGGGGGGACTGAAGCTTTCTTT	CASSLDRGGTEAFF
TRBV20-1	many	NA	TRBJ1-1	TGCAGTGCTAGAGCCTATCTGGGCCCACAAGGCATGAACACTGAAGCTTTCTTT	CSARAYLGPQGMNTEAFF
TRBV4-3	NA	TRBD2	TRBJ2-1	TGCGCCAGCAGCCTATCCCCTAGCGGGAGCTCCTACAATGAGCAGTTCTTC	CASSLSPSGSSYNEQFF
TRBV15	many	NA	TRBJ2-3	TGTGCCACCAGCAGACCCTTCGTGGAGGGGGGGGCAGATACGCAGTATTTT	CATSRPFVEGGADTQYF
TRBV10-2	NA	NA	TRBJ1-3	TGCGCCAGCAGTGGACAGTCCTCTGGAAACACCATATATTTT	CASSGQSSGNTIYF
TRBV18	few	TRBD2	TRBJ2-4	TGTGCCAGCTCTCCTAGCGGGGAGTCCAAAAACATTCAGTACTTC	CASSPSGESKNIQYF
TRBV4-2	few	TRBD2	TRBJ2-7	TGTGCCAGCAGCCAAGATTTGGCTAGCGGCTACGAGCAGTACTTC	CASSQDLASGYEQYF
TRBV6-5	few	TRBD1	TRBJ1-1	TGTGGCAGCAGTTACGGGTCAGGGGGCGACTTGAAGAACACTGAAGCTTTCTTT	CGSSYGSGGDLKNTEAFF
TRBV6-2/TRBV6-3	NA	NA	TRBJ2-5	TGTGCCGGCACCCCGGGGGAGACCCAGTACTTC	CAGTPGETQYF
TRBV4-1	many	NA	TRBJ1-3	TGCGCCAGCAAAGAATTGGATCGACCTGGAAACACCATATATTTT	CASKELDRPGNTIYF
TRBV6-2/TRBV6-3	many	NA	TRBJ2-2	TGTGCCAGCAGCCTCTACAGGGTCACCGGGGAGCTGTTTTTT	CASSLYRVTGELFF
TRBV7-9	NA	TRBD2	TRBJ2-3	TGTGCCAGCAGCCGAACCGGGACTAGCGGGGCCCCAGATACGCAGTATTTT	CASSRTGTSGAPDTQYF
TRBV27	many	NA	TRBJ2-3	TGTGCCAGCAGTTTATCGTGGGTACGGGGGTCCACAGATACGCAGTATTTT	CASSLSWVRGSTDTQYF
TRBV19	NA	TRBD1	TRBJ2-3	TGTGCCAGTAGTATCCCAGACAGGGGGGACGCAGATACGCAGTATTTT	CASSIPDRGDADTQYF
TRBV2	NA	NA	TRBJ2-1	TGTGCCAACAGTGCGGGCAGGGCGGGGTACAATGAGCAGTTCTTC	CANSAGRAGYNEQFF